This T cell receptor (beta chain) was sequenced for a study of T cells in Graves' hyperthyroidism and ophthalmopathy. This sample holds PBMCs from less than 13 ml fresh peripheral blood. Authors of the study amplified TCR beta CDR3 regions from RNA transcripts. Primed by the HTBI set, a first-round RT-PCR was run on the TCR CDR3. MiXCR, applied by TCRdb to the multiplex PCR reads, yields one record per CDR3 protein. There are about half a million distinct CDR3 sequences in the sample; less than 25% occur only once, and more than 25% lies in the top ten. With respect to this clonotype: Its target is unknown.

The CDR3 sequence is 16 residues long. CDR1 is SNHLY and CDR2 is FYNNEI in the germline V gene. The V end was cut by 7 bases, the J end by 11 bases, with 29 bases between. Findings of the study overall: Blood also contained most expanded thyroid clonotypes above 0.001. Ophthalmopathy could be told apart from stable hyperthyroidism with a 13 V-J model.

The material sequenced was blood. This TCR derives from a man between 18 and 29 years old with Graves' hyperthyroidism. V usage is TRBV2 and J usage is TRBJ1-2; D may be TRBD1 (6 bases). The CDR3 reads CASTLIGGLGSEYYTF. The CDR3 DNA sequence: TGTGCCAGCACCCTAATCGGGGGGCTCGGATCAGAGTATTACACCTTC. The complete variable domain, with remaining parts taken from reference TRBV2 and TRBJ1-2, reads EPEVTQTPSHQVTQMGQEVILRCVPISNHLYFYWYRQILGQKVEFLVSFYNNEISEKSEIFDDQFSVERPDGSNFTLKIRSTKLEDSAMYFCASTLIGGLGSEYYTFGSGTRLTVV.